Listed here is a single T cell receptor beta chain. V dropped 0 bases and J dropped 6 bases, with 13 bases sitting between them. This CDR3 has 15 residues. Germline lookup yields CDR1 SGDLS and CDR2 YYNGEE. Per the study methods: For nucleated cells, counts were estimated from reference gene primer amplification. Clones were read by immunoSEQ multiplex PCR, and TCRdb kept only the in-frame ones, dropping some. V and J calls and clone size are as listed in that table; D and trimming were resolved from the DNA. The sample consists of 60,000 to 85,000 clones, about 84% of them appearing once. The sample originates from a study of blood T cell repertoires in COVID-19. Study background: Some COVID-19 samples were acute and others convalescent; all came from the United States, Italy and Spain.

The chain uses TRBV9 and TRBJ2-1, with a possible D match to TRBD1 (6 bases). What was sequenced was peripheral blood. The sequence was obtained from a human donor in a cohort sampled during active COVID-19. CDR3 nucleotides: TGTGCCAGCAGCGTAGGGCAGGGGTGGGGCAATGAGCAGTTCTTC. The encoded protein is CASSVGQGWGNEQFF.